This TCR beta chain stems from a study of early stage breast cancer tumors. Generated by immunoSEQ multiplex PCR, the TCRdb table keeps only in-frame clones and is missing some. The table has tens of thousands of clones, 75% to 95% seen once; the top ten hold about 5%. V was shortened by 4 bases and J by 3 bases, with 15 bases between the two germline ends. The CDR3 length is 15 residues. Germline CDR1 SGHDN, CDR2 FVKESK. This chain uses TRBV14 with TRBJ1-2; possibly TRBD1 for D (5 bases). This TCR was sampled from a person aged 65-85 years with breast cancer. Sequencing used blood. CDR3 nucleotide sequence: TGTGCCAGCAGCCCCCGTCCGGGGGGTGACTATGGCTACACCTTC. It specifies CASSPRPGGDYGYTF. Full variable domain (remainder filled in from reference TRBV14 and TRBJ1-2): EAGVTQFPSHSVIEKGQTVTLRCDPISGHDNLYWYRRVMGKEIKFLLHFVKESKQDESGMPNNRFLAERTGGTYSTLKVQPAELEDSGVYFCASSPRPGGDYGYTFGSGTRLTVV.